These 11 T cell receptor beta chains originate from one sample sequenced in a study of blood T cell repertoires in COVID-19. The repertoire was sequenced with immunoSEQ multiplex PCR; TCRdb's copy has only in-frame clones and lacks some. The sample carries around 300,000 clones, 91% recorded once. Sequencing was carried out using peripheral blood. Receptors were obtained from a woman aged 25 to 45 with COVID-19, enrolled during active disease.

The CDR3 DNA is TGTGCCAGCAGTGACTCGACTAGCGGGAGTTATGAGCAGTTCTTC. It specifies CASSDSTSGSYEQFF. The chain employs TRBV6-4 and TRBJ2-1; 12 bases match TRBD2. V was pared by 0 bases and J by 8 bases, with 2 bases of the junction left unmatched. The germline V gene has CDR1 MRHNA and CDR2 SNTAGT. The CDR3 has 15 amino acids.

The CDR3 sequence: CASSNLNQPQHF. CDR3 sequence (DNA): TGTGCCAGTAGTAATCTTAATCAGCCCCAGCATTTT. V and J are TRBV19 and TRBJ1-5; D remains unclear. The V and J ends lost 4 bases and 4 bases respectively, with 5 bases between them. The CDR3 is 12 residues long. Germline CDR1 LNHDA, CDR2 SQIVND (reference sequence).

The rearrangement links TRBV6-5 to TRBJ1-2; 8 nucleotides match TRBD1. This CDR3 is built from 12 residues. Germline CDR1 MNHEY, CDR2 SVGAGI. V lost 8 bases to trimming and J lost 6 bases; unmatched junction nucleotides: 5. CDR3 DNA: TGTGCCAGCTCCGGGACAGGCCATGGCTACACCTTC. Protein: CASSGTGHGYTF.

The chain recombines TRBV2 with TRBJ1-2; 7 nucleotides align to TRBD1. Looked up from germline, CDR1 is SNHLY and CDR2 is FYNNEI. The CDR3 covers 12 residues. V lost 8 bases and J lost 1; bases outside the gene matches: 1. CDR3 bases: TGTGCCAGCGGGGACAGTAACTATGGCTACACCTTC. It specifies CASGDSNYGYTF. Based on the CDR3 plus reference TRBV2 and TRBJ1-2, the full variable domain is EPEVTQTPSHQVTQMGQEVILRCVPISNHLYFYWYRQILGQKVEFLVSFYNNEISEKSEIFDDQFSVERPDGSNFTLKIRSTKLEDSAMYFCASGDSNYGYTFGSGTRLTVV.

The chain employs TRBV7-8 and TRBJ2-2, with a weak D call TRBD1 (6 bases). Trimming stripped 5 bases from V and 6 bases from J, with 13 bases between. Germline V gene data show CDR1 as SGHVS and CDR2 as FQNEAQ. The CDR3 loop spans 14 amino acids. CDR3 region: CASSIISGAGELFF. The DNA of the CDR3 is TGTGCCAGCAGCATAATATCAGGGGCCGGGGAGCTGTTTTTT.

V gene TRBV5-1 combines with J gene TRBJ1-4, with TRBD1 identical over 7 bases. The CDR3 contains 14 residues. Germline CDR1 and CDR2: SGHRS and YFSETQ. Losses at the gene ends were 4 bases for V and 7 bases for J; bases not matched to a gene: 7. This chain's CDR3 is CASSPGTEGEKLFF. The CDR3 DNA is TGCGCCAGCAGCCCAGGGACAGAGGGTGAAAAACTGTTTTTT. The full variable domain, rest sourced from reference TRBV5-1 and TRBJ1-4, is KAGVTQTPRYLIKTRGQQVTLSCSPISGHRSVSWYQQTPGQGLQFLFEYFSETQRNKGNFPGRFSGRQFSNSRSEMNVSTLELGDSALYLCASSPGTEGEKLFFGSGTQLSVL.

With regard to this clone: The same CDR3 arises from other DNA sequences in this sample as well. The genes are TRBV7-3 and TRBJ2-1; tentatively, D is TRBD1 (6 bases). The length of the CDR3 is 14 residues. Trimming shortened V by 0 bases and J by 3 bases, and 6 bases separated the two germline ends. Germline assignment: CDR1 SGHTA and CDR2 FQGTGA. This chain's CDR3 is CASSLTGGYNEQFF. The CDR3 nucleotides read TGTGCCAGCAGCTTAACAGGGGGCTACAATGAGCAGTTCTTC.

The rearrangement joins TRBV6-2 or TRBV6-3 to TRBJ2-7, with 10 positions matching TRBD2. The CDR3 has 15 residues. CDR1 and CDR2 (germline): MNHEY, SVGEGT. With V trimmed by 5 bases and J by 2 bases, 6 bases remained unmatched. CDR3 nucleotides: TGTGCCAGCAGTCTTAATCTAGCGGGGGCCTACGAGCAGTACTTC. This encodes CASSLNLAGAYEQYF.

The rearrangement joins TRBV6-5 to TRBJ1-3; D not resolved. V was shortened by 0 bases and J by 2 bases, with 8 bases between the two germline ends. This CDR3 has 15 amino acids. The germline gives CDR1 MNHEY, CDR2 SVGAGI. Here the CDR3 DNA reads TGTGCCAGCAGTTACTCTGAGTTTACTGGAAACACCATATATTTT. Translation: CASSYSEFTGNTIYF.

The chain combines TRBV2 with TRBJ2-7, with D perhaps TRBD1 (5 bases). The CDR3 runs 13 residues. Looked up from germline, CDR1 is SNHLY and CDR2 is FYNNEI. The V end lost 3 bases, the J end lost 6 bases, and 12 bases lay between the germline ends. CDR3 loop: CASSDYRSGEQYF. The CDR3 nucleotides read TGTGCCAGCAGTGATTACAGGAGTGGCGAGCAGTACTTC.

The chain employs TRBV7-8 and TRBJ1-2; the D is unclear. The CDR3 loop spans 14 amino acids. Per germline, CDR1 SGHVS and CDR2 FQNEAQ. V shed 3 bases and J shed 5 bases, with 13 bases lying between them. The CDR3 reads CASSFPSQTYGYTF. The CDR3 DNA reads TGTGCCAGCAGCTTTCCTTCACAAACATATGGCTACACCTTC.